This T cell receptor (beta chain) was sequenced in a study of control samples from healthy donors and cancer patients. Method: immunoSEQ multiplex PCR; TCRdb's copy keeps in-frame clones and lacks some. The sample includes tens of thousands of clones, approximately 89% of them seen just once. This CDR3 has 15 residues. Germline V gene data show CDR1 as MNHNS and CDR2 as SASEGT. V was clipped by 2 bases and J by 3 bases; unmatched bases: 7. The sequence derives from a man aged 45-65 years in good health. The sequenced sample was blood. V and J are TRBV6-1 and TRBJ2-7, with TRBD1 matching 7 bases. DNA for the CDR3: TGTGCCAGCAGTGAAACGGGCTCAGGGGGCTACGAGCAGTACTTC. This encodes CASSETGSGGYEQYF.